This T cell receptor beta chain was found in a study of blood T cells in healthy people across ages. Study results and limitations: Age advanced and TCR beta diversity per million T cells fell, roughly linearly. Long-lived and aged donors differed, with more naive CD4+ cells and higher diversity in the long-lived.

A sample-barcoded 5' primer and a J-beta primer mix were used in a second PCR of about 7 to 12 cycles. Each cDNA molecule received a tag from a template-switch adaptor that had 12 random nucleotides. TCRdb re-called the 5' RACE reads through MiXCR, storing one row per CDR3 protein. The table lists about 2 million distinct CDR3 sequences, around half of them singletons. On this clonotype: Its antigen is unidentified.

The CDR3 spans 13 residues. Germline V gives CDR1 SEHNR, CDR2 FQNEAQ (reference sequence). With 5 bases removed from V and 6 bases from J, the gap between germline ends came to 12 bases. V is TRBV7-9 and J is TRBJ2-3; the D is unclear. The sequence was collected from a woman aged 40 to 50 in good health. Sequenced sample: blood. This chain's CDR3 is CASSVVAADTQYF. CDR3 DNA: TGTGCCAGCAGCGTAGTCGCAGCGGATACGCAGTATTTT.